This TCR beta chain was obtained from a study of blood T cell repertoires in COVID-19. Study-wide background: The United States, Italy and Spain provided the acute and convalescent COVID-19 samples. PBMCs, B-cell-depleted T cells, or T cells were the source of the cDNA or gDNA that made up the material.

The authors' processing: Amplification of reference gene primers provided the estimated nucleated cell counts. Assay: immunoSEQ multiplex PCR; the TCRdb copy retains only in-frame clones and omits some. V and J calls and clone size are given by that table; D and trimming were obtained from the DNA. The top ten clones hold 1.5% to 2% of a sample with fewer than 250,000 clones, almost 85% of them seen once. The CDR3 covers 15 residues. Trimming at V came to 3 bases and at J to 8 bases, leaving 10 bases not matched to a gene. Germline CDR1 and CDR2: SGHRS and YFSETQ. Material: peripheral blood. The rearrangement joins TRBV5-1 to TRBJ1-2; 10 bases are shared with TRBD1. The sequence was obtained from a woman aged 80 or over with acute or convalescent COVID-19. CDR3 nucleotides: TGCGCCAGCAGCTGGATATCCGGGACAGGGGTCGGCTACACCTTC. It yields the protein CASSWISGTGVGYTF. Drawing the rest from reference TRBV5-1 and TRBJ1-2, the complete variable domain is KAGVTQTPRYLIKTRGQQVTLSCSPISGHRSVSWYQQTPGQGLQFLFEYFSETQRNKGNFPGRFSGRQFSNSRSEMNVSTLELGDSALYLCASSWISGTGVGYTFGSGTRLTVV.